The next 5 T cell receptor beta chains were all read from a single sample in a study of blood T cell repertoires in COVID-19. Data came from immunoSEQ multiplex PCR; TCRdb stores just in-frame clones and leaves some out. The table shows approximately 180,000 clones, with about 85% occurring only once. The sequenced material came from peripheral blood. The origin of the receptors is an older person with COVID-19, enrolled during active disease.

This chain joins TRBV25-1 and TRBJ1-2, with a possible D match to TRBD1 (6 bases). Per the germline V gene, CDR1 is MGHDK and CDR2 is SYGVNS. The V gene lost 4 bases and the J gene lost 3 bases, with 12 bases spanning the gap. The CDR3 has 14 amino acids. CDR3 loop: CASSGHREYYGYTF. CDR3 bases: TGTGCCAGCAGTGGGCACAGGGAGTACTATGGCTACACCTTC.

The gene calls are TRBV6-6 and TRBJ2-1; no definite D call. The CDR3 is made up of 14 amino acids. Trimming cost V 8 bases and J 2 bases, with 13 bases left between them. Germline CDR1 is MNHNY and CDR2 is SVGAGI (reference sequence). The CDR3 loop is CASSPEHPYNEQFF. The CDR3 DNA follows: TGTGCCAGCTCCCCTGAACACCCCTACAATGAGCAGTTCTTC.

The rearrangement joins TRBV28 to TRBJ1-3; D is ambiguous. Between the trimmed V and J ends, which lost 6 bases and 0 bases, there was a span of 12 bases. The CDR3 consists of 15 residues. The germline CDR1 and CDR2 sequences are MDHEN and SYDVKM. The CDR3 loop reads CASSPQINSGNTIYF. CDR3 coding DNA: TGTGCCAGCAGCCCACAGATAAACTCTGGAAACACCATATATTTT.

In this sample, this clone turned up a few times. The chain uses TRBV24-1 and TRBJ2-1; D perhaps matches TRBD1 (6 bases). V gave up 6 bases and J gave up 2 bases, with 10 bases separating them. This CDR3 is built from 14 residues. Germline CDR1 and CDR2: KGHDR and SFDVKD. The CDR3 nucleotides are TGTGCCACCAGTCCGGGACAAACCTACAATGAGCAGTTCTTC. Translation: CATSPGQTYNEQFF.

The count of this clone is one. The chain carries TRBV20-1 and TRBJ2-1; 7 nucleotides agree with TRBD1. The germline V gene encodes CDR1 DFQATT and CDR2 SNEGSKA (reference sequence). This CDR3 region has 11 residues. V gave up 6 bases and J gave up 7 bases; unmatched junction bases: 3. In DNA, the CDR3 is TGCAGTGCGATGACAGGGAATGAGCAGTTCTTC. Amino acids: CSAMTGNEQFF.